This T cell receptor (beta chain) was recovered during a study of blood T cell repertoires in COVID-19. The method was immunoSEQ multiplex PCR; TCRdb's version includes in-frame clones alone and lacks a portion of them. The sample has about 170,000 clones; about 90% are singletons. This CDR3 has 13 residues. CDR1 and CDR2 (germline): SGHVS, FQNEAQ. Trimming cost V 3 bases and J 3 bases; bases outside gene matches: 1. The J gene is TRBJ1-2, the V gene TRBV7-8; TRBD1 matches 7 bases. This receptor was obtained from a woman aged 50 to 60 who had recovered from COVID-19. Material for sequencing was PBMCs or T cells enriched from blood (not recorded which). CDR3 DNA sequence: TGTGCCAGCAGCTTGCAGGGGGACTATGGCTACACCTTC. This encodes CASSLQGDYGYTF. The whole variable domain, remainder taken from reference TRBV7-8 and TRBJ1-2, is GAGVSQSPRYKVAKRGQDVALRCDPISGHVSLFWYQQALGQGPEFLTYFQNEAQLDKSGLPSDRFFAERPEGSVSTLKIQRTQQEDSAVYLCASSLQGDYGYTFGSGTRLTVV.